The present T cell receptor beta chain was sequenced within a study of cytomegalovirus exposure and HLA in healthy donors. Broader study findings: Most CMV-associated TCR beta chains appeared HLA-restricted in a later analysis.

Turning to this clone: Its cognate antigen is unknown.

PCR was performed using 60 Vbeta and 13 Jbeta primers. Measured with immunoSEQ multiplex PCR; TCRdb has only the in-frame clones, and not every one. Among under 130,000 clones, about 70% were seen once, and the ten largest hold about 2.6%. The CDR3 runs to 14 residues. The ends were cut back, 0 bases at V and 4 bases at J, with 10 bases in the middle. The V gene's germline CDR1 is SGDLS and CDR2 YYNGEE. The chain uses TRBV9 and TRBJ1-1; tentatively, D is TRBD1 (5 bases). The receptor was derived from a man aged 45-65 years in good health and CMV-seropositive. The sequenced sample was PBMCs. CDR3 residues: CASSVEVGGTEAFF. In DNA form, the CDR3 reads TGTGCCAGCAGCGTAGAGGTCGGGGGCACTGAAGCTTTCTTT.